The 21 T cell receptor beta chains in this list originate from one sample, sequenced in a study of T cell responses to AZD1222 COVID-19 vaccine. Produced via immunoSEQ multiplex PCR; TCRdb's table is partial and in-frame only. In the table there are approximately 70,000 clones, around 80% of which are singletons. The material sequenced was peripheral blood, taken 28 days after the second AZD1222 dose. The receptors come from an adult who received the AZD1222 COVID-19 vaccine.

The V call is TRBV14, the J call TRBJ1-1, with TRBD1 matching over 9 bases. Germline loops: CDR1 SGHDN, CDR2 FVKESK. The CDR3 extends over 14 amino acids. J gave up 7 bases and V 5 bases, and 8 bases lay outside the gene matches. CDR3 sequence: CASSFLRGQGEAFF. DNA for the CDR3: TGTGCCAGCAGCTTCCTAAGGGGACAGGGTGAAGCTTTCTTT. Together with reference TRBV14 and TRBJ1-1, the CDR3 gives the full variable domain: EAGVTQFPSHSVIEKGQTVTLRCDPISGHDNLYWYRRVMGKEIKFLLHFVKESKQDESGMPNNRFLAERTGGTYSTLKVQPAELEDSGVYFCASSFLRGQGEAFFGQGTRLTVV.

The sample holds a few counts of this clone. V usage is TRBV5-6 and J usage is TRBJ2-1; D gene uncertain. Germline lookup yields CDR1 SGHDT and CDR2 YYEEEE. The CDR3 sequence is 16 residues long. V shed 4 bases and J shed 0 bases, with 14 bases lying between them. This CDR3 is CASSVTVDSSYNEQFF. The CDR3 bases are TGTGCCAGCAGCGTAACCGTAGATAGCTCCTACAATGAGCAGTTCTTC. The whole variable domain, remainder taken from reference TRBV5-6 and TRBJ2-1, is DAGVTQSPTHLIKTRGQQVTLRCSPKSGHDTVSWYQQALGQGPQFIFQYYEEEERQRGNFPDRFSGHQFPNYSSELNVNALLLGDSALYLCASSVTVDSSYNEQFFGPGTRLTVL.

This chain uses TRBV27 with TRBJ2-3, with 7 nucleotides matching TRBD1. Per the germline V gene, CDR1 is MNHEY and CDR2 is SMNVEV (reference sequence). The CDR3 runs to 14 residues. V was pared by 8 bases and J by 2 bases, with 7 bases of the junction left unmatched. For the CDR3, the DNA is TGTGCCAGCCGCCCGGGACAGCCCACAGATACGCAGTATTTT. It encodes CASRPGQPTDTQYF.

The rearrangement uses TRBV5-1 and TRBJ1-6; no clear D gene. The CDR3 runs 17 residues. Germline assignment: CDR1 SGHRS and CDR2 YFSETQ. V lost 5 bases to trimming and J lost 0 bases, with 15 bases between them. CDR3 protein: CASSLSAPSSYNSPLHF. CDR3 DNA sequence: TGCGCCAGCAGTCTGTCGGCACCTAGCTCCTATAATTCACCCCTCCACTTT. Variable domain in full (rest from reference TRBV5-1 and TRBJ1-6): KAGVTQTPRYLIKTRGQQVTLSCSPISGHRSVSWYQQTPGQGLQFLFEYFSETQRNKGNFPGRFSGRQFSNSRSEMNVSTLELGDSALYLCASSLSAPSSYNSPLHFGNGTRLTVT.

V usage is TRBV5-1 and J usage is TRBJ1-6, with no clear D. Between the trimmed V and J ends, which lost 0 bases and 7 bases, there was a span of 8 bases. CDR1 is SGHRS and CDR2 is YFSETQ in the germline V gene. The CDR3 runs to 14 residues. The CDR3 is CASSLVPENSPLHF. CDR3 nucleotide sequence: TGCGCCAGCAGCTTGGTACCGGAAAATTCACCCCTCCACTTT.

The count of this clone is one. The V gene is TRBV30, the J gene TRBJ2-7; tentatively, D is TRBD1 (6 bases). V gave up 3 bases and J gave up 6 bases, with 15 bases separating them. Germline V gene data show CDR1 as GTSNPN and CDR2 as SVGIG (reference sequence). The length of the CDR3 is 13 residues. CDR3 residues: CAWSAGVTGEQYF. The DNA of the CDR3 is TGTGCCTGGAGCGCAGGGGTGACGGGCGAGCAGTACTTC. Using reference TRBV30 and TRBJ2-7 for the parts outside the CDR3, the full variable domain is SQTIHQWPATLVQPVGSPLSLECTVEGTSNPNLYWYRQAAGRGLQLLFYSVGIGQISSEVPQNLSASRPQDRQFILSSKKLLLSDSGFYLCAWSAGVTGEQYFGPGTRLTVT.

The CDR3: CASSPALIGGYGYTF. Here the CDR3 DNA reads TGCGCCAGCAGCCCCGCATTGATCGGCGGCTATGGCTACACCTTC. The V and J genes are TRBV5-1 and TRBJ1-2; D uncertain. V dropped 4 bases and J dropped 4 bases, with 17 bases sitting between them. The CDR3 has 15 amino acids. CDR1 SGHRS and CDR2 YFSETQ come from the germline V gene.

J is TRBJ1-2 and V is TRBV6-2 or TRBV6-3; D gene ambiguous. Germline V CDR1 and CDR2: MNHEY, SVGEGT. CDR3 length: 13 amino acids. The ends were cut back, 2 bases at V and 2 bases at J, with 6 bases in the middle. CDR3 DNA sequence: TGTGCCAGCAGTTACAGGGAAAACTATGGCTACACCTTC. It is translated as CASSYRENYGYTF.

For the CDR3, the DNA is TGTGCCAGCAGTGAACTAGCGGGGGGCCTCCAAATGAACACCGGGGAGCTGTTTTTT. Translated: CASSELAGGLQMNTGELFF. This sequence joins TRBV6-1 and TRBJ2-2, with 11 nucleotides matching TRBD2. The CDR3 is 19 residues long. Germline assignment: CDR1 MNHNS and CDR2 SASEGT. Trimming at V came to 2 bases and at J to 1 base, leaving 9 bases not matched to a gene.

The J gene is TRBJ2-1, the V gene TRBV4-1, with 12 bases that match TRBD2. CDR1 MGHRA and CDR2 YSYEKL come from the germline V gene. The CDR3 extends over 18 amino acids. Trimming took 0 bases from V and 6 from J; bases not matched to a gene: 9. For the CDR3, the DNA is TGCGCCAGCAGCCAAGACCAACTCCTAGCGGGGGGGCTCAATGAGCAGTTCTTC. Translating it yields CASSQDQLLAGGLNEQFF.

The CDR3 protein is CASSQRPGQGAFGNTIYF. The CDR3 DNA follows: TGTGCCAGCAGCCAAAGACCGGGACAGGGGGCTTTTGGAAACACCATATATTTT. This rearrangement joins TRBV7-9 to TRBJ1-3; 12 positions agree with TRBD1. Trimming at V came to 5 bases and at J to 3 bases, leaving 11 bases not matched to a gene. The germline CDR1 and CDR2 sequences are SEHNR and FQNEAQ (reference sequence). The CDR3 is 18 residues long.

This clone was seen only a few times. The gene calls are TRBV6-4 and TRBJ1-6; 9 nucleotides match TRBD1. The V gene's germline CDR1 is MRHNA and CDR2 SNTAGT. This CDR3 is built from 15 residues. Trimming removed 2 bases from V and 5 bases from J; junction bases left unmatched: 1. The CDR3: CASSDGTGNNSPLHF. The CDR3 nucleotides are TGTGCCAGCAGTGACGGGACAGGGAATAATTCACCCCTCCACTTT.

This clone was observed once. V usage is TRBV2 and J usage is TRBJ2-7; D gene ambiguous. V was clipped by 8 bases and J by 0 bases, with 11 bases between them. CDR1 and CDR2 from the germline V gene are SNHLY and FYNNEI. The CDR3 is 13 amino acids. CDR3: CASAPDGSYEQYF. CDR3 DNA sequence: TGTGCCAGCGCCCCGGACGGCTCCTACGAGCAGTACTTC.

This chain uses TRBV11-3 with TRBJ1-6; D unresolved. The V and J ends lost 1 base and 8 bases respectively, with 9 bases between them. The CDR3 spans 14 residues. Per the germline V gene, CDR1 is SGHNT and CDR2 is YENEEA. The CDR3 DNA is TGTGCCAGCAGCTTAGGGCAGGCTGATTCACCCCTCCACTTT. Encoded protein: CASSLGQADSPLHF. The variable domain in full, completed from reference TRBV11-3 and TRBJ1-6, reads EAGVVQSPRYKIIEKKQPVAFWCNPISGHNTLYWYLQNLGQGPELLIRYENEEAVDDSQLPKDRFSAERLKGVDSTLKIQPAELGDSAVYLCASSLGQADSPLHFGNGTRLTVT.

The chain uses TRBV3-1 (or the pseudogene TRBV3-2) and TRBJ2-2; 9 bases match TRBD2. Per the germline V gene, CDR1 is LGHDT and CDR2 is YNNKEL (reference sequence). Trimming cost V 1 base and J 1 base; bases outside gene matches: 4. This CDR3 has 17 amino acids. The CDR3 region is CASSQVKRGENTGELFF. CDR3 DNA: TGTGCCAGCAGCCAAGTGAAGCGGGGGGAGAACACCGGGGAGCTGTTTTTT.

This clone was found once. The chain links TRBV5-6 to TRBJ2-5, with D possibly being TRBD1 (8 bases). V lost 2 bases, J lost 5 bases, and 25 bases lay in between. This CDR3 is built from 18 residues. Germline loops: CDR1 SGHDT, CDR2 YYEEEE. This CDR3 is CASSLGGGRGQGTETQYF. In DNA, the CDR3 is TGTGCCAGCAGCTTAGGCGGGGGCAGGGGGCAAGGGACGGAGACCCAGTACTTC. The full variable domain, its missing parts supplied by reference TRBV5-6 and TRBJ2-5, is DAGVTQSPTHLIKTRGQQVTLRCSPKSGHDTVSWYQQALGQGPQFIFQYYEEEERQRGNFPDRFSGHQFPNYSSELNVNALLLGDSALYLCASSLGGGRGQGTETQYFGPGTRLLVL.

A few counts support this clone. CDR3 protein: CASSEAVDSYNEQFF. CDR3 sequence (DNA): TGTGCCAGCAGTGAAGCGGTGGACAGCTACAATGAGCAGTTCTTC. The V call is TRBV6-1, the J call TRBJ2-1, with a possible D match to TRBD1 (6 bases). Germline CDR1 and CDR2: MNHNS and SASEGT. Deletions cut 0 bases from V and 3 bases from J, with 9 bases between. The CDR3 extends over 15 amino acids.

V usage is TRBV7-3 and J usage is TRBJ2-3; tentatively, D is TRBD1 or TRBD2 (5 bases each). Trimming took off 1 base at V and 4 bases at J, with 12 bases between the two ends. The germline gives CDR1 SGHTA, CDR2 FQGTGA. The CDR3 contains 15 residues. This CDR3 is CASSLSPGDADTQYF. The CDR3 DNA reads TGTGCCAGCAGCTTAAGCCCCGGGGACGCAGATACGCAGTATTTT.

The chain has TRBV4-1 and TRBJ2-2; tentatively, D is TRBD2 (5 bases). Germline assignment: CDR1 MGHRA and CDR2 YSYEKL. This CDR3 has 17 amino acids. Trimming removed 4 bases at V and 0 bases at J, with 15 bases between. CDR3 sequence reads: CASSPLDGLTNTGELFF. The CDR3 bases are TGCGCCAGCAGCCCACTGGACGGACTTACGAACACCGGGGAGCTGTTTTTT.

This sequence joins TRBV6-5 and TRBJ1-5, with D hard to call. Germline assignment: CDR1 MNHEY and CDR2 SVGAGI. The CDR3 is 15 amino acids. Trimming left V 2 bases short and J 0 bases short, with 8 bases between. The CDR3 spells CASSYSFYSNQPQHF. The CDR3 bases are TGTGCCAGCAGTTACAGTTTTTATAGCAATCAGCCCCAGCATTTT.

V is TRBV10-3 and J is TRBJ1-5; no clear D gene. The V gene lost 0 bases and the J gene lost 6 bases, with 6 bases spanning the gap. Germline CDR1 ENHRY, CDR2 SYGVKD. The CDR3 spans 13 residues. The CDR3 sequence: CAISESNGQPQHF. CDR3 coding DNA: TGTGCCATCAGTGAGTCGAATGGTCAGCCCCAGCATTTT.